The present entry profiles one TCR beta chain with its context. What it recognizes is unknown. The data were taken from a study of cytomegalovirus exposure and HLA in healthy donors. Study-wide context: Clustering assigned about 80% of the roughly 400 genotyped donors to the Caucasian-associated ancestry cluster.

V lost 0 bases and J lost 5; bases outside the gene matches: 4. The CDR3 is 14 amino acids. Germline CDR1 reads LNHNV; CDR2 reads YYDKDF (reference sequence). PCR used 60 Vbeta primers and 13 Jbeta primers. Clones were read by immunoSEQ multiplex PCR, and TCRdb kept only the in-frame ones, dropping some. The profile shows roughly 98,000 clones, about three quarters of them singletons. Study findings and constraints: Later analysis suggested links between common viral pathogens and several top significant clusters.

The sample taken for sequencing was PBMCs. The J gene is TRBJ2-7, the V gene TRBV15; 7 positions match TRBD2. The receptor was derived from a man between 40 and 49 years old in good health and CMV-seronegative. CDR3 sequence reads: CATSREEGRDEQYF. In DNA, the CDR3 is TGTGCCACCAGCAGAGAAGAGGGGAGGGACGAGCAGTACTTC.